This TCR beta chain was retrieved from a study of cytomegalovirus exposure and HLA in healthy donors (dated by TCRdb to 2017 to 2019). Background for the entire study: In an earlier analysis of approximately 500 of the donors, 276 Gb of sequence data and 100 million or so unique TCR beta sequences from 150 million to 200 million T cells were reported. An early release that covered about 600 HLA-typed donors contained about 300 gigabases of sequencing data and tens of millions of unique TCR sequences. Among the approximately 400 genotyped donors, approximately 82% belonged to the genetic ancestry cluster associated with self-reported Caucasian donors. The study aimed to test whether cataloging public T cell receptors could reveal signatures of past pathogen exposure. The T cell repertoires of 700 or so subjects were profiled by immunosequencing and related to cytomegalovirus serostatus. Besides the first cohort of roughly 640 subjects, a separate validation cohort made up of some 110 different subjects was used. To predict cytomegalovirus infection status, the study combined high-throughput TCR immunosequencing, statistical association of individual TCRs with disease status, and machine learning. A later analysis re-examined previously published TCR beta repertoires from more than 600 donors and added high-resolution HLA genotyping to investigate patterns of TCR occurrence. In the later analysis, no new phenotypic data were used to find candidate immune exposures; instead, reliance was placed on TCR beta sequences and their occurrence across donors. In an earlier analysis of 587 of the donors, high-throughput TCR beta sequencing was used to judge whether each TCR beta V gene segment behaved as functional or pseudogenic. Donor age, sex, ethnicity and CMV serostatus were compiled alongside the repertoire data. A later genetic analysis took genome-wide SNP genotypes for about three fifths of the roughly 700 donors and used that subset as a discovery cohort. All discovery cohort repertoires had been generated using a single sequencing platform. HLA typing covered class I and class II loci at four-digit resolution. Typing coverage differed by locus: A, B, C, DRB1 and DQB1 were typed in about 629-630 donors, DQA1 in 500 to 550, DPA1 in roughly 590, and DPB1 in 400 to 490. About five DR-DQ haplotypes were handled as single units for association and clustering, since linkage in the cohort was strong. Among a few hundred genotyped donors of the cohort, an average of approximately 240,000 unique TCR beta nucleotide sequences were sequenced per donor, around a sixth of them non-productive. Points the paper makes about the study in general: A later analysis found that HLA-associated TCR beta chains were more clonally expanded and had lower generation probabilities than equally common non-associated chains. Strong co-occurrence of HLA alleles, especially DR and DQ, made assigning TCR associations to individual alleles difficult. A later analysis found that most CMV-associated TCR beta chains appeared HLA-restricted, with HLA associations seemingly driven largely by CMV exposure. Because counts were too low, about 18 rarely observed V segments, including chromosome 9 orphons, were excluded from the earlier analysis of a few hundred of the donors. Because the 87-base-pair reads could not distinguish some IMGT-functional V segments, including TRBV6-2 and TRBV6-3, those segments were excluded. A further reported finding was that TCR beta sequences accurately predicted the HLA-A and HLA-B alleles for most subjects in the first cohort. Most TCR sequences were seen in very few donors, while some public TCRs were found in many individuals. The authors suggested that the approach could potentially be extended to other disease states and immunological phenotypes. The classifier was reported to diagnose cytomegalovirus status with high specificity and sensitivity in both the original and validation cohorts. In a later analysis, 16,951 TCR beta sequences were associated with specific HLA alleles at a false discovery rate of 0.05. In an earlier analysis of roughly 500 of the donors, most TCR beta V segments appeared in productive rearrangements about 90% or about 30% of the time, broadly matching IMGT annotations. In vitro tests confirmed that three of the cytomegalovirus-associated TCR beta chains recognize cytomegalovirus antigens. In this cohort, only TCR beta chains were sequenced, and detectable features were limited by the absence of alpha or paired-chain data. A cluster of highly shared sequence variants was judged likely to represent a technical artifact of the sequencing pipeline. Immune exposure information for the cohort was limited to CMV serostatus. In a later analysis, the rate of TCR association differed among HLA loci, with DRB1 alleles having the most associated TCRs and HLA-C alleles having the fewest. Linkage disequilibrium might explain the correlated functional status among segregating V segments, but an unknown experimental factor could not be excluded. Presence/absence analyses assumed roughly uniform sequencing depth across donors, an assumption that may not hold. The study listed 150 to 200 TCR beta chains as associated with cytomegalovirus. According to a later genetic analysis, donors in an Asian-associated ancestry cluster had fewer N-insertions in productive TCRs than the approximately 630-donor mean. V-gene and J-gene trimming of TCR beta chains was associated with a missense DCLRE1C variant in a later genetic analysis, and the association was replicated in an independent cohort. Because some donors lacked HLA typing at each locus, the association tests relied only on the typed subset. In a later analysis, several top co-occurrence clusters were reported to appear linked to parvovirus B19, influenza, CMV and Epstein-Barr virus.

In total, roughly 670 healthy bone marrow donors made up the cohort. At the time of sampling, all cohort members were nominally healthy, though unrecorded immune exposures were likely present. The donor tested CMV seronegative, placing the donor among the 350 to 400 seronegative members of the cohort. A peripheral blood sample was collected from each donor, and TCR beta sequencing was performed on peripheral blood mononuclear cells. The Qiagen DNeasy Blood Extraction Kit was used to extract genomic DNA from the blood cell samples. In regard to this clone: Its antigen remains unidentified. No base qualities exist here, and no much larger clone lies one base off it.

Library construction relied on the immunoSEQ multiplex PCR assay. A mixture of 60 forward primers for TCR Vbeta segments and 13 reverse primers for TCR Jbeta segments was used in the multiplex PCR. A multiplex PCR assay on genomic DNA amplified the CDR3 region of rearranged TCR beta genes. The amplified TCR beta libraries were sequenced on the Illumina HiSeq System as 87-base-pair reads. Processing in the source paper ran as follows. Across the 640 or so repertoires, a later analysis counted tens of millions of unique TCR beta chains, approximately 10 million of which were shared by at least two donors. To remove PCR and sequencing errors, raw reads were error-corrected and collapsed into unique sequences using a nearest-neighbor algorithm that merged closely related sequences. CDR3 sequences were aligned to IMGT reference sequences to assign V, D and J gene segments. For a sequence to be retained, a match of at least six nucleotides was required to both a V gene segment and a J gene segment. Rearrangements were called productive when the CDR3 lacked stop codons and stayed in frame with V and J; all others were non-productive. Following IMGT convention, CDR3 was defined as the stretch from the second conserved V-encoded cysteine to the conserved J-encoded phenylalanine. In an earlier analysis of 587 of the donors, sequences lacking an unambiguous match to a single V gene segment were excluded. In an earlier analysis of a few hundred of the donors, V segments were called functional above 56.7% productive rearrangements and were called segregating when the between-donor standard deviation exceeded 5%. A statistical classification framework was developed to diagnose cytomegalovirus status using the catalog of TCR beta chain sequences. In a later analysis, TCR nucleotide sequences were compared against IMGT/GENE-DB human TR gene sequences so that V and J genes could be assigned. The TCRdist pipeline was used in a later analysis to assign CDR3 sequences and most-parsimonious VDJ recombination scenarios. A later analysis defined each TCR beta chain by its CDR3 amino acid sequence plus V-gene family, and excluded reads lacking a unique V-gene family. A later analysis removed 592 highly shared, low-generation-probability nucleotide sequences to deal with suspected cross-contamination and a sequencing artifact. In a later analysis, a clonal expansion index was calculated for each public chain from normalized within-repertoire ranks of inferred template counts. In a later analysis, generation probabilities were computed with a VDJ recombination model fitted to out-of-frame rearrangements, and the resulting probabilities were checked against IGoR. Hypergeometric tests were used in a later analysis to score TCR-TCR, TCR-HLA and TCR-CMV co-occurrence, with a repertoire-size bias correction applied to the TCR pairs. To estimate false discovery rates, a later analysis permuted the HLA or CMV assignments 20 times. A later analysis grouped co-occurring TCRs with DBSCAN, adding TCRdist sequence similarity when clustering within HLA-allele-positive subsets. Repertoires with fewer than 30,000 or more than 120,000 public chains were left out of co-occurrence clustering, as were a few repertoires with anomalous nucleotide sharing. The immuneACCESS repertoire file appears here via TCRdb, limited to in-frame rearrangements. These files lack a portion of the clones; in checked studies, under half of the deficit traces to unresolved V genes, and the cause of the others is not known. V and J calls and clone size are copied from that table; D and trimming were computed from the DNA. The sample yields over 150,000 clones; about 85% were counted once. The top ten hold 1% of the sample.

The V end gives up 5 bases and the J end 6 bases, leaving 8 bases in the junction not matched to a gene. The CDR1 and CDR2 encoded by the germline V gene (reference sequence) are SEHNR and FQNEAQ. CDR3 length: 15 amino acids, cysteine to phenylalanine. The DNA shown is the 45-base CDR3, in frame from base 1. Recombination joined TRBV7-9 with TRBJ1-5; 9 of the junction bases match TRBD1. This TCR derives from a boy aged 2 to 9 in good health and CMV-seronegative. The sequencing sample was made of PBMCs. This receptor has the CDR3 CASSRTGEVSQPQHF. In nucleotide form, the sequence is TGTGCCAGCAGCCGGACAGGGGAAGTGAGTCAGCCCCAGCATTTT.